This passage covers 12 T cell receptor beta chains from one sample sequenced in a study of blood T cell repertoires in COVID-19. Assay: immunoSEQ multiplex PCR; the TCRdb copy retains only in-frame clones and omits some. Among about 12,000 clones listed, 72% were seen once. The sequencing input was peripheral blood. These receptors were taken from a man in his sixties with COVID-19, enrolled during active disease.

This rearrangement joins TRBV2 to TRBJ1-5; no firm D call. The CDR3 is 12 residues long. Looked up from germline, CDR1 is SNHLY and CDR2 is FYNNEI. Trimming pared 7 bases from V and 0 bases from J, leaving 4 bases between. The CDR3 reads CASKRSNQPQHF. The CDR3 DNA reads as TGTGCCAGCAAGCGTAGCAATCAGCCCCAGCATTTT.

CDR3 coding DNA: TGTGCCAGCAGCTTAAACGTGGGGGAGGGGGTCGGTGAGCAGTTCTTC. Translation gives CASSLNVGEGVGEQFF. V gene TRBV7-6 combines with J gene TRBJ2-1; tentatively, D is TRBD2 (7 bases). V was clipped by 2 bases and J by 9 bases, with 20 bases between them. In germline, CDR1 is SGHVS, CDR2 FNYEAQ. The CDR3 has 16 amino acids.

The CDR3 is CARRDYGYTF. In DNA form, the CDR3 reads TGTGCCAGACGGGACTATGGCTACACCTTC. J is TRBJ1-2 and V is TRBV2; D is unresolved. The CDR3 length is 10 residues. CDR1 is SNHLY and CDR2 is FYNNEI in the germline V gene. The V and J ends lost 9 bases and 3 bases respectively, with 5 bases between them.

This sequence joins TRBV30 and TRBJ2-1; D ambiguous. Germline CDR1 is GTSNPN and CDR2 is SVGIG (reference sequence). Trimming cost V 5 bases and J 16 bases, with 18 bases left between them. CDR3 length equals 11 residues. For the CDR3, the DNA is TGTGCCTGGTCGTCTAAGCGAATCATCTTCTTC. Protein: CAWSSKRIIFF.

The CDR3 DNA reads as TGTGCCAGCAGCATCCTCGGGAGTCTCCAAGAGACCCAGTACTTC. It translates to CASSILGSLQETQYF. This chain joins TRBV27 and TRBJ2-5; possible D gene TRBD2, 6 bases. The V gene lost 6 bases and the J gene lost 1 base, with 15 bases spanning the gap. Germline V gene data show CDR1 as MNHEY and CDR2 as SMNVEV (reference sequence). The CDR3 is 15 amino acids.

DNA of the CDR3: TGTGCCATCAGTGGGTGGACTAGCGACTCCTACGAGCAGTACGTC. Its translation is CAISGWTSDSYEQYV. The rearrangement joins TRBV10-3 to TRBJ2-7; TRBD2 aligns across 9 bases. The CDR3 contains 15 residues. Germline values: CDR1 ENHRY, CDR2 SYGVKD. V shed 4 bases, J shed 0 bases, and the junction held 4 bases outside the gene matches.

This sequence joins TRBV4-1 and TRBJ2-7, with 10 bases lining up with TRBD1. CDR3 length: 17 residues. The V and J ends lost 0 bases and 3 bases, in that order; junction bases with no gene match: 8. CDR1 MGHRA and CDR2 YSYEKL come from the germline V gene. Written as DNA, the CDR3 is TGCGCCAGCAGCCAAGATATAAGGACAGGGGGACTCTACGAGCAGTACTTC. Its protein product is CASSQDIRTGGLYEQYF.

The genes are TRBV5-8 and TRBJ1-5; a possible D gene is TRBD1 (5 bases). CDR1 and CDR2 from the germline V gene are SGHTS and YDEGEE. V shed 0 bases and J shed 6 bases, with 10 bases lying between them. The CDR3 length is 14 residues. This chain's CDR3 is CASSLVHGGQPQHF. CDR3 DNA: TGTGCCAGCAGCTTGGTTCACGGGGGTCAGCCCCAGCATTTT.

In its sample, this clone was seen once. The chain is built from TRBV25-1 and TRBJ1-1, with 7 bases aligning to TRBD1. This CDR3 spans 15 amino acids. Per the germline V gene, CDR1 is MGHDK and CDR2 is SYGVNS. J lost 4 bases, V lost 4 bases, and 9 bases had no gene match. CDR3 in amino acids: CASSGPTGASTEAFF. CDR3 bases: TGTGCCAGCAGTGGCCCCACAGGGGCTAGCACTGAAGCTTTCTTT.

CDR3 sequence reads: CATSDSGLDTGELFF. CDR3 DNA sequence: TGTGCCACCAGCGATAGCGGGTTGGACACCGGGGAGCTGTTTTTT. This sequence joins TRBV15 and TRBJ2-2, with TRBD2 matching 7 bases. Germline V gives CDR1 LNHNV, CDR2 YYDKDF (reference sequence). The CDR3 sequence is 15 residues long. J gave up 3 bases and V 5 bases, and 6 bases lay outside the gene matches.

The gene calls are TRBV18 and TRBJ1-4, with TRBD1 identical over 10 bases. Trimming at V came to 1 base and at J to 8 bases, leaving 4 bases not matched to a gene. Germline CDR1 KGHSH, CDR2 LQKENI. CDR3 length: 15 amino acids. The CDR3 coding sequence is TGTGCCAGCTCACCACAGGACAGGGGGGGAGAAAAACTGTTTTTT. Protein: CASSPQDRGGEKLFF.

The chain joins TRBV7-8 to TRBJ2-7, with D maybe TRBD1 (6 bases). Germline V gene lookup returns CDR1 SGHVS and CDR2 FQNEAQ. The CDR3 contains 15 residues. The V gene lost 3 bases and the J gene lost 0 bases, with 12 bases spanning the gap. The CDR3 spells CASSFPGTPSYEQYF. The CDR3 region has the DNA TGTGCCAGCAGCTTTCCCGGGACACCCTCCTACGAGCAGTACTTC.